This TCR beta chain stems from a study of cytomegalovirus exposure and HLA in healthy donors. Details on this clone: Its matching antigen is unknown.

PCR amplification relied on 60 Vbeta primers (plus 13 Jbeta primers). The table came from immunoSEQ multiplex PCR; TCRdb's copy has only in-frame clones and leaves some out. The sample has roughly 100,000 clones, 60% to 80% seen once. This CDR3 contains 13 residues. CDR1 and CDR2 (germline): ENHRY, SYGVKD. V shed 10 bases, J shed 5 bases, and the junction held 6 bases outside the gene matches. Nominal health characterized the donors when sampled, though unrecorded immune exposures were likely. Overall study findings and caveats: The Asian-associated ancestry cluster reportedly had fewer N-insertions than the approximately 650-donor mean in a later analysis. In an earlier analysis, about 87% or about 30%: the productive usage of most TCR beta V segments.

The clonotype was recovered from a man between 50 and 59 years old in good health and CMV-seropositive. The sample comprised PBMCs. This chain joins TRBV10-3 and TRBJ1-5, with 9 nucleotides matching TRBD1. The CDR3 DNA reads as TGTGCCACCCGGGACAGGGAAGATCAGCCCCAGCATTTT. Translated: CATRDREDQPQHF.